Listed here are 30 T cell receptor beta chains from one sample, sequenced in a study of Graves' ophthalmopathy and Graves' hyperthyroidism. From RNA, the CDR3 regions of TCR beta chains were amplified and sequenced. The workflow started with a first-round RT-PCR run with HTBI primers and then moved on to a second-round multiplex PCR. TCRdb re-analysed the multiplex PCR reads in MiXCR, keeping a single row per CDR3 protein. The profile shows approximately 460,000 distinct CDR3 sequences, 14% of them singletons. Sequenced input: blood. Receptor source: a young woman with Graves' ophthalmopathy.

This rearrangement joins TRBV6-5 to TRBJ2-4; 8 bases align to TRBD1. There are 18 residues in the CDR3. Germline loops: CDR1 MNHEY, CDR2 SVGAGI. With V trimmed by 3 bases and J by 0 bases, 10 bases remained unmatched. CDR3 nucleotides: TGTGCCAGCAGTTATCCTCGGCAGGGGGCCGTAGCCAAAAACATTCAGTACTTC. Residues: CASSYPRQGAVAKNIQYF.

This clonotype was recorded at least ten times. This chain links TRBV28 with TRBJ2-2, with D tentatively TRBD2 (5 bases). Trimming pared 2 bases from V and 3 bases from J, leaving 10 bases between. The CDR3 sequence is 15 residues long. CDR1 is MDHEN, CDR2 SYDVKM, per germline. The CDR3 DNA sequence: TGTGCCAGCAGTTTAGTCGCGGGCGACACCGGGGAGCTGTTTTTT. Translated, it gives CASSLVAGDTGELFF.

In the case of this clonotype: The junction does not match germline at one end; this may be a read error. This sequence joins TRBV6-5 and TRBJ1-1; the match to TRBD1 covers 7 bases. Germline V lookup: CDR1 MNHEY, CDR2 SVGAGI. The CDR3 runs to 12 residues. The CDR3 DNA is TGTGCCAGCAGTTACCAGGGGGGTGAAGCTTCCTTT. Its translation is CASSYQGGEASF.

The rearrangement uses TRBV6-2 or TRBV6-3 and TRBJ1-1; D is possibly TRBD1 (6 bases). Trimming took off 6 bases at V and 0 bases at J, with 14 bases between the two ends. CDR1 MNHEY and CDR2 SVGEGT come from the germline V gene. This CDR3 has 15 amino acids. CDR3 bases: TGTGCCAGCAGCTCCCGGGGGACATTGAACACTGAAGCTTTCTTT. The encoded protein is CASSSRGTLNTEAFF.

This chain joins TRBV11-1 and TRBJ2-5; TRBD2 agrees at 7 bases. Germline V gene lookup returns CDR1 SGHAT and CDR2 FQDESV (reference sequence). With 3 bases clipped from V and 4 bases from J, the junction kept 8 bases outside the gene matches. There are 15 residues in the CDR3. Written as DNA, the CDR3 is TGTGCCAGCAGCTTGACTAGCCTCCGAAGAGAGACCCAGTACTTC. It yields the protein CASSLTSLRRETQYF. Drawing the rest from reference TRBV11-1 and TRBJ2-5, the complete variable domain is EAEVAQSPRYKITEKSQAVAFWCDPISGHATLYWYRQILGQGPELLVQFQDESVVDDSQLPKDRFSAERLKGVDSTLKIQPAELGDSAMYLCASSLTSLRRETQYFGPGTRLLVL.

In this sample, this clonotype turned up many times. The chain joins TRBV28 to TRBJ1-2, with D unresolved. Germline CDR1 MDHEN, CDR2 SYDVKM. Trimming removed 1 base from V and 1 base from J, with 13 bases in between. The CDR3 sequence is 16 residues long. For the CDR3, the DNA is TGTGCCAGCAGTTTATCCTTGGACGGGGATAACTATGGCTACACCTTC. It is translated as CASSLSLDGDNYGYTF.

This clonotype was counted only a few times. The gene calls are TRBV9 and TRBJ1-3; D is possibly TRBD1 (5 bases). The CDR3 is made up of 13 amino acids. Deletions cut 7 bases from V and 4 bases from J, with 12 bases between. Germline V CDR1 and CDR2: SGDLS, YYNGEE. The CDR3 protein is CASGGAGGNTIYF. The CDR3 bases are TGTGCCAGCGGAGGGGCGGGCGGAAACACCATATATTTT. Supplemented by reference TRBV9 and TRBJ1-3, the full variable domain reads DSGVTQTPKHLITATGQRVTLRCSPRSGDLSVYWYQQSLDQGLQFLIQYYNGEERAKGNILERFSAQQFPDLHSELNLSSLELGDSALYFCASGGAGGNTIYFGEGSWLTVV.

This clonotype was seen at least ten times. For the CDR3, the DNA is TGTGCCAGCAGCCTAGAGGGACACCTGAACACTGAAGCTTTCTTT. It yields the protein CASSLEGHLNTEAFF. The chain uses TRBV7-9 and TRBJ1-1, with TRBD1 as a possible D gene (6 bases). This CDR3 has 15 amino acids. V lost 5 bases and J 0 bases, leaving 13 bases between the germline ends. Per the germline V gene, CDR1 is SEHNR and CDR2 is FQNEAQ (reference sequence).

This clonotype showed up just a few times. The chain uses TRBV12-3 or TRBV12-4 and TRBJ1-6; D is uncertain. With 6 bases removed from V and 5 bases from J, the gap between germline ends came to 11 bases. There are 14 residues in the CDR3. The CDR3 DNA reads TGTGCCAGCAGGTCCGGGTGGGATAATTCACCCCTCCACTTT. It codes for CASRSGWDNSPLHF.

As for this clonotype: The junction and the germline gene differ at one end; a read error may be behind it. This chain joins TRBV6-5 and TRBJ1-5, with unresolved D. Germline assignment: CDR1 MNHEY and CDR2 SVGAGI. The CDR3 spans 15 residues. The CDR3 reads CASSSTIYSDQPQHF. The CDR3 DNA reads TGTGCCAGCAGTTCGACCATTTATAGCGATCAGCCTCAGCATTTT.

This clonotype was seen repeatedly, ten times or more. The chain has TRBV5-1 and TRBJ2-7; either TRBD1 or TRBD2 may supply D (5 bases each). Germline CDR1 and CDR2: SGHRS and YFSETQ. The length of the CDR3 is 15 residues. The V and J ends lost 4 bases and 0 bases respectively, with 14 bases between them. CDR3 amino acids: CASSPSGTYSYEQYF. The CDR3 nucleotides are TGCGCCAGCAGCCCGTCGGGGACGTACTCCTACGAGCAGTACTTC.

The sample holds many counts of this clonotype. Since a much larger clone is just one base distant, this may be a read error. CDR3 DNA: TGTGCCAGCAGTTCCGAGGGTGTGACCCAGTACTTC. This sequence encodes CASSSEGVTQYF. This sequence joins TRBV12-3 or TRBV12-4 and TRBJ2-5; TRBD2 might be the D (5 bases). Trimming took 4 bases from V and 7 from J, leaving 10 bases between them. The CDR3 is made up of 12 amino acids.

This clonotype was observed at least ten times. This rearrangement joins TRBV28 to TRBJ1-2; D unclear. From germline, CDR1 is MDHEN and CDR2 SYDVKM. CDR3 length: 15 residues. The germline V and J ends were trimmed by 6 bases and 3 bases, with 17 bases remaining between them. The CDR3 DNA is TGTGCCAGCAGCCCCCGGGGAGCAGGCCACTATGGCTACACCTTC. This translates into CASSPRGAGHYGYTF.

This clonotype was counted only a few times. This rearrangement joins TRBV2 to TRBJ2-2; no definite D call. Germline CDR1 is SNHLY and CDR2 is FYNNEI. The CDR3 consists of 16 residues. With 0 bases removed from V and 3 bases from J, the gap between germline ends came to 11 bases. The CDR3 is CASSEAPAIYTGELFF. In DNA form, the CDR3 reads TGTGCCAGCAGTGAAGCGCCGGCTATTTACACCGGGGAGCTGTTTTTT.

This clonotype was seen repeatedly, ten times or more. This chain links TRBV15 with TRBJ2-5; D possibly corresponds to TRBD1 (5 bases). The length of the CDR3 is 18 residues. Germline-derived CDR1 and CDR2 are LNHNV and YYDKDF (reference sequence). V was cut by 5 bases and J by 4 bases, with 26 bases left in between. Written as DNA, the CDR3 is TGTGCCACCAGCGAGTTATTAGGAACAGGTAACACCCGAGAGACCCAGTACTTC. Its protein is CATSELLGTGNTRETQYF.

The V gene is TRBV12-3 or TRBV12-4, the J gene TRBJ1-1; D perhaps matches TRBD1 (5 bases). The CDR3 covers 12 residues. The V end was cut by 6 bases, the J end by 7 bases, with 12 bases between. Written as DNA, the CDR3 is TGTGCCAGCAGCTTCCAGGGCGATGAAGCTTTCTTT. It specifies CASSFQGDEAFF.

This clonotype was detected many times. The chain has TRBV10-3 and TRBJ1-1; tentatively, D is TRBD1 (5 bases). Trimming removed 2 bases from V and 9 bases from J, with 13 bases in between. The CDR3 totals 13 residues. Germline V CDR1 and CDR2: ENHRY, SYGVKD. In DNA form, the CDR3 reads TGTGCCATCAGTGAGGGGGCTTCAGTCCAAGCTTTCTTT. Translated: CAISEGASVQAFF.

V and J are TRBV11-2 and TRBJ1-6, with a tentative D call TRBD1 (5 bases). V shed 1 base and J shed 9 bases, with 10 bases lying between them. There are 14 residues in the CDR3. Germline-derived CDR1 and CDR2 are SGHAT and FQNNGV. DNA for the CDR3: TGTGCCAGCAGCTTAGTCCCAAGGGGTTCACCCCTCCACTTT. As protein: CASSLVPRGSPLHF.

Remarks on this clonotype: Being one base from a much bigger clone, this may be a read error. The chain uses TRBV30 and TRBJ1-1, with a tentative D call TRBD1 (5 bases). CDR3 length: 13 residues. CDR1 is GTSNPN, CDR2 SVGIG, per germline (reference sequence). This CDR3 reads CTWSVRGDTEAFF. As DNA, the CDR3 is TGTACCTGGAGTGTGCGGGGGGATACTGAAGCTTTCTTT.

This clonotype came up many times. The rearrangement links TRBV20-1 to TRBJ2-7, with 12 bases aligning to TRBD2. This CDR3 comprises 14 residues. V lost 6 bases to trimming and J lost 6 bases; unmatched junction nucleotides: 9. CDR1 is DFQATT, CDR2 SNEGSKA, per germline (reference sequence). The DNA of the CDR3 is TGCAGTGCGCGCCTAGCGGGAGGGCGGATCGAGCAGTACTTC. It codes for CSARLAGGRIEQYF.

At least ten counts were recorded for this clonotype. The CDR3 loop is CASSLWDRVNTEAFF. As DNA, the CDR3 is TGTGCCAGCAGTTTATGGGACAGGGTGAACACTGAAGCTTTCTTT. The V call is TRBV12-3 or TRBV12-4, the J call TRBJ1-1, with 9 bases that match TRBD1. Trimming removed 2 bases from V and 0 bases from J; junction bases left unmatched: 1. The CDR3 length is 15 residues.

There are a few counts of this clonotype. A read error may explain this, as a much larger clone is one base away. This sequence joins TRBV11-2 and TRBJ2-7, with TRBD2 matching over 11 bases. Germline loops: CDR1 SGHAT, CDR2 FQNNGV. This CDR3 comprises 16 residues. The CDR3 loop is CASSLGGTSGPRGQCF. The CDR3 DNA sequence: TGTGCCAGCAGCTTAGGCGGGACTAGCGGCCCTCGGGGGCAGTGCTTC.

This clonotype was counted at least ten times. The chain has TRBV7-2 and TRBJ2-5, with TRBD2 identical over 12 bases. J lost 6 bases, V lost 5 bases, and 10 bases had no gene match. The CDR3 length is 16 residues. The germline gives CDR1 SGHTA, CDR2 FQGNSA. This CDR3 reads CASSLQSSGGAKTQYF. The CDR3, as DNA: TGTGCCAGCAGCCTACAATCTAGCGGGGGGGCTAAGACCCAGTACTTC.

This clonotype was seen many times. V is TRBV20-1 and J is TRBJ1-6; D unresolved. The V and J ends lost 3 bases and 9 bases respectively, with 12 bases between them. The CDR3 extends over 13 amino acids. CDR1 and CDR2 (germline): DFQATT, SNEGSKA (reference sequence). In DNA form, the CDR3 reads TGCAGTGCTAGGGGTCGGGAGGGTTCACCCCTCCACTTT. It yields the protein CSARGREGSPLHF.

V is TRBV6-1 and J is TRBJ1-1; D not certain. The CDR3 spans 15 residues. The germline gives CDR1 MNHNS, CDR2 SASEGT. V shed 7 bases and J shed 1 base, with 16 bases lying between them. CDR3 residues: CASTGGEDQNTEAFF. The CDR3 coding sequence is TGTGCCAGCACCGGTGGGGAAGACCAGAACACTGAAGCTTTCTTT.

This clonotype occurred a few times. The chain combines TRBV7-2 with TRBJ2-7; 10 bases align to TRBD2. The CDR3 is 16 amino acids. Unmatched junction bases numbered 8, after V lost 0 bases and J lost 6 bases. Per germline, CDR1 SGHTA and CDR2 FQGNSA. The CDR3 DNA reads as TGTGCCAGCAGCTTAGCACTAGCGGGAACACTAGGCGAGCAGTACTTC. It codes for CASSLALAGTLGEQYF.

This clonotype was picked up a small number of times. The chain has TRBV4-1 and TRBJ1-6, with D possibly being TRBD1 (5 bases). Trimming took off 0 bases at V and 1 base at J, with 19 bases between the two ends. This CDR3 comprises 20 residues. The germline V gene has CDR1 MGHRA and CDR2 YSYEKL. CDR3 DNA sequence: TGCGCCAGCAGCCAAGATTGGGTTGGATATGGGGGGTCCTATAATTCACCCCTCCACTTT. Protein: CASSQDWVGYGGSYNSPLHF.

The DNA for the CDR3 is TGTGCCAGCCTCTCTGGATGGGGCGGACAAGAGACCCAGTACTTC. It is translated as CASLSGWGGQETQYF. This chain links TRBV3-1 with TRBJ2-5; maybe TRBD1 (5 bases). Trimming removed 8 bases from V and 2 bases from J, with 18 bases in between. CDR1 and CDR2 from the germline V gene are LGHDT and YNNKEL (reference sequence). The CDR3 is made up of 15 amino acids.

This clonotype was detected ten times or more. This chain joins TRBV20-1 and TRBJ2-5; D unresolved. Trimming cost V 4 bases and J 2 bases, with 11 bases left between them. CDR1 and CDR2 from the germline V gene are DFQATT and SNEGSKA (reference sequence). The CDR3 covers 13 residues. This chain's CDR3 is CSAKNPIQETQYF. CDR3 in DNA: TGCAGTGCTAAAAACCCGATTCAAGAGACCCAGTACTTC.

This clonotype was counted many times. This chain connects TRBV10-3 to TRBJ1-5; 10 positions agree with TRBD1. V trimming: 5 bases; J trimming: 3 bases; junction bases outside the gene matches: 4. The CDR3 is 15 residues long. Germline values: CDR1 ENHRY, CDR2 SYGVKD. The CDR3 region has the DNA TGTGCCATCAGTTCGGGACAGGGGTCCAATCAGCCCCAGCATTTT. Encoded protein: CAISSGQGSNQPQHF.